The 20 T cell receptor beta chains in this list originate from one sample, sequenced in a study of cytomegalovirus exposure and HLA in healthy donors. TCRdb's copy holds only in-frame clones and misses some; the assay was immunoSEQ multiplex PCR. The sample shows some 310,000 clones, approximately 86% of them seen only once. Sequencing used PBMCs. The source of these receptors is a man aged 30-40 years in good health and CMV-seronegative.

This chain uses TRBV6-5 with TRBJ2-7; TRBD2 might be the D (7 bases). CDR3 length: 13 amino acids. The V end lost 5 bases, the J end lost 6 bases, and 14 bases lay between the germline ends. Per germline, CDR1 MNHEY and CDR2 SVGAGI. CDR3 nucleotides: TGTGCCAGCAGTGGGGGGGGGCCTCTCGAGCAGTACTTC. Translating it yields CASSGGGPLEQYF.

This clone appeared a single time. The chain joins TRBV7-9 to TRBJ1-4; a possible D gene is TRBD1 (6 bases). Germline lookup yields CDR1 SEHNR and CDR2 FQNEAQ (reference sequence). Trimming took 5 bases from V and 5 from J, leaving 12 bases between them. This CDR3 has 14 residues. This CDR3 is CASSPGGGNEKLFF. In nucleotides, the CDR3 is TGTGCCAGCAGCCCGGGGGGCGGAAATGAAAAACTGTTTTTT.

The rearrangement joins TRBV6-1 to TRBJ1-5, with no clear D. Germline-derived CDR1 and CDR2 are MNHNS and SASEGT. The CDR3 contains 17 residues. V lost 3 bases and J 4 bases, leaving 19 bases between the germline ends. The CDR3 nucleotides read TGTGCCAGCAGTGATTCGGGTGTTGGAGGGTCTAATCAGCCCCAGCATTTT. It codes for CASSDSGVGGSNQPQHF.

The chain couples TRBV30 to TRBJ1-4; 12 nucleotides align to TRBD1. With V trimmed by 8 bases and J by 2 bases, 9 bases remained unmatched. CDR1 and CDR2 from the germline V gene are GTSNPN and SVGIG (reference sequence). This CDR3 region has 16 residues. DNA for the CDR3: TGTGCCGGACTGGGACAGGGGGCTTCGACTAATGAAAAACTGTTTTTT. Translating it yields CAGLGQGASTNEKLFF.

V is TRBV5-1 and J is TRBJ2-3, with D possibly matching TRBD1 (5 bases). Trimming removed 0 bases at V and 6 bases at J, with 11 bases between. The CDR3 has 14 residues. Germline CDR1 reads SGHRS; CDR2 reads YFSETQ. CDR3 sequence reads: CASSLVGVGDTQYF. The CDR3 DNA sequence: TGCGCCAGCAGCTTGGTAGGGGTGGGGGATACGCAGTATTTT.

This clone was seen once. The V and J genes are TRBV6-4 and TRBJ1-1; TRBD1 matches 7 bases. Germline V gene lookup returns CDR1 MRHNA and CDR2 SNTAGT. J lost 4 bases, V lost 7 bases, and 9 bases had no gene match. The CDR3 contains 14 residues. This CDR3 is CASKEGAGFTEAFF. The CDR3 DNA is TGTGCCAGCAAGGAGGGGGCAGGATTCACTGAAGCTTTCTTT.

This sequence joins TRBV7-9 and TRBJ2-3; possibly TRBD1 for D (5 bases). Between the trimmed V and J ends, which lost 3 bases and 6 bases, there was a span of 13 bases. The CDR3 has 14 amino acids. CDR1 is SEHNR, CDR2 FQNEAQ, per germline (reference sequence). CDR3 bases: TGTGCCAGCAGCTTGCACAGGCAGACCGATACGCAGTATTTT. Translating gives CASSLHRQTDTQYF.

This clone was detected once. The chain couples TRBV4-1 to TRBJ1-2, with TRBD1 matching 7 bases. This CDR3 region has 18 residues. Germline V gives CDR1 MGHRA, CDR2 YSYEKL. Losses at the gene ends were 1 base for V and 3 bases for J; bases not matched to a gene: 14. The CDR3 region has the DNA TGCGCCAGCAGCCAAGGGCCGGGACAGCAGAAGTCCCACTATGGCTACACCTTC. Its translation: CASSQGPGQQKSHYGYTF.

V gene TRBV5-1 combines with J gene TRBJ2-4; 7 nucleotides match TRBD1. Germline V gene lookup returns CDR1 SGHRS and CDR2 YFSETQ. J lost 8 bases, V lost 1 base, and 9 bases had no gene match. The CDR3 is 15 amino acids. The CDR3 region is CASSLSPGQNYIQYF. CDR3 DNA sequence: TGCGCCAGCAGCTTGTCACCGGGACAGAACTACATTCAGTACTTC.

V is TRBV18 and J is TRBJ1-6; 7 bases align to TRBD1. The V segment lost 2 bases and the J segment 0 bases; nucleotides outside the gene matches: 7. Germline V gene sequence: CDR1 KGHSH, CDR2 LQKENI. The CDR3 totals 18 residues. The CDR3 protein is CASSPGTVMSSYNSPLHF. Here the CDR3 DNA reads TGTGCCAGCTCACCAGGGACAGTTATGAGCTCCTATAATTCACCCCTCCACTTT.

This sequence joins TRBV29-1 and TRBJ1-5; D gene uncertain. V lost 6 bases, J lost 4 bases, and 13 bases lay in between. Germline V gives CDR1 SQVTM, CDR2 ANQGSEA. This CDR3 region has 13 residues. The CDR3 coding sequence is TGCAGCGTGAAGGGAGGTTTGAATCAGCCCCAGCATTTT. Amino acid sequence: CSVKGGLNQPQHF.

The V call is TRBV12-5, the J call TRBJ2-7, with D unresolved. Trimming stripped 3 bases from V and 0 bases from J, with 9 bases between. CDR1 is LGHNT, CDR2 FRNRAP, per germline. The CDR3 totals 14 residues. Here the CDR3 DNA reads TGTGCTAGTGGTTTCCCTGCGGCCTCCTACGAGCAGTACTTC. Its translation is CASGFPAASYEQYF.

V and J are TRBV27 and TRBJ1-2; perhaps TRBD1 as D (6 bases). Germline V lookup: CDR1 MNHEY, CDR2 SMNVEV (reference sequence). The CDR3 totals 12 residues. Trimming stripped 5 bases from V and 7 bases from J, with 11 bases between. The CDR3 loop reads CASSNKGGGYTF. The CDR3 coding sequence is TGTGCCAGCAGTAACAAAGGGGGTGGCTACACCTTC.

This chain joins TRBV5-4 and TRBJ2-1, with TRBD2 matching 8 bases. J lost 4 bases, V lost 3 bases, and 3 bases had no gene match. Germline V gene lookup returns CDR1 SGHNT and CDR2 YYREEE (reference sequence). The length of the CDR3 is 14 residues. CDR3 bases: TGTGCCAGCAGCTATGGACTAGCTTACAATGAGCAGTTCTTC. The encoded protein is CASSYGLAYNEQFF.

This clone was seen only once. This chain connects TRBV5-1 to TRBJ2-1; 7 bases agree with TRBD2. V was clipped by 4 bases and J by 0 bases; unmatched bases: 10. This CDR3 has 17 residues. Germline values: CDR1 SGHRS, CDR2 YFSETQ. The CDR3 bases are TGCGCCAGCAGCATAAACGGGGACTATTTCTCCTACAATGAGCAGTTCTTC. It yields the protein CASSINGDYFSYNEQFF.

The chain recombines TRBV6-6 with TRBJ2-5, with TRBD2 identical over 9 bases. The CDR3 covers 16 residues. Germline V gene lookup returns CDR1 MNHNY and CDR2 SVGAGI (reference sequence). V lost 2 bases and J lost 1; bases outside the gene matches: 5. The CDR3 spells CASSYGGSGGQETQYF. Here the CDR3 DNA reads TGTGCCAGCAGTTACGGTGGTAGCGGGGGCCAAGAGACCCAGTACTTC.

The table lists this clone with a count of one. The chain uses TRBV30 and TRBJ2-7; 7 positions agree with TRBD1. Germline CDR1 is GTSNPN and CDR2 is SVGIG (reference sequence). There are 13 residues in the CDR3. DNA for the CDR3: TGTGCTTTGGAAGACAGGGTAATCGGGAAGCAGTACTTC. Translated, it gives CALEDRVIGKQYF.

This CDR3 is CASSSGLAGVDEQFF. CDR3 sequence (DNA): TGCGCCAGCAGCTCGGGACTAGCGGGGGTCGATGAGCAGTTCTTC. The chain couples TRBV5-1 to TRBJ2-1, with 14 bases lining up with TRBD2. J lost 8 bases, V lost 3 bases, and 4 bases had no gene match. The CDR3 is made up of 15 amino acids. Per the germline V gene, CDR1 is SGHRS and CDR2 is YFSETQ.

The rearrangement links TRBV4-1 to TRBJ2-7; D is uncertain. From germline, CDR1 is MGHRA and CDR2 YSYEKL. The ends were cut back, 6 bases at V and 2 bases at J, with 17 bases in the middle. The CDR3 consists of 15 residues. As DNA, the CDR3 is TGCGCCAGCAGATCTGATAACAGAGAAACCTACGAGCAGTACTTC. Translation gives CASRSDNRETYEQYF.

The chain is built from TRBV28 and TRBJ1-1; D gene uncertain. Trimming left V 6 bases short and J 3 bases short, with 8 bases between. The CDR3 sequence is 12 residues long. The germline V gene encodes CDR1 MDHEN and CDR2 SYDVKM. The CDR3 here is CASRSLYTEAFF. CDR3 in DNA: TGTGCCAGCAGGTCGTTGTACACTGAAGCTTTCTTT. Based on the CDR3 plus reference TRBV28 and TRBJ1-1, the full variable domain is DVKVTQSSRYLVKRTGEKVFLECVQDMDHENMFWYRQDPGLGLRLIYFSYDVKMKEKGDIPEGYSVSREKKERFSLILESASTNQTSMYLCASRSLYTEAFFGQGTRLTVV.